A selection of T cell receptor beta chains follows, all from one sample in a study of T cell repertoires in cytomegalovirus infection. TCRdb called the reads again in MiXCR, with one record for every CDR3 protein. The table lists about 340,000 distinct CDR3 sequences, around 29% of them singletons. No antigen is known for these receptors. The sequences come from cultured PBMCs, collected from culture after CMV antigen stimulation. The origin of the receptors is a human donor in good health (CMV status not recorded). Some clones in this sample may be carry-over from other donors' samples. Both conserved end residues are part of each CDR3. The order of the fields is D gene, V gene, J gene, clone size, CDR3 protein, CDR3 DNA. D genes are given only for firm matches. The size of a clone is reported for some rows only, either as once, few or many, or as a class for expanded clones.

D: NA; V: TRBV19; J: TRBJ1-5; size: few; CDR3: CASSSTGNEPQHF; DNA: TGTGCCAGTAGTTCCACGGGGAATGAGCCCCAGCATTTT
D: NA; V: TRBV5-4; J: TRBJ1-4; size: few; CDR3: CASSVGGTNEKLFF; DNA: TGTGCCAGCAGCGTGGGAGGAACTAATGAAAAACTGTTTTTT
D: TRBD1; V: TRBV6-8; J: TRBJ1-2; size: few; CDR3: CASRTGTEEGYTF; DNA: TGTGCCAGCAGAACCGGGACAGAGGAAGGCTACACCTTC
D: NA; V: TRBV7-9; J: TRBJ2-1; size: NA; CDR3: CASSLGSRNEQFF; DNA: TGTGCCAGCAGTTTAGGGTCCCGAAATGAGCAGTTCTTC
D: NA; V: TRBV7-8; J: TRBJ2-7; size: few; CDR3: CASSRISLGQGEQYF; DNA: TGTGCCAGCAGCAGAATTAGCTTGGGACAAGGAGAGCAGTACTTC
D: NA; V: TRBV5-6; J: TRBJ2-1; size: few; CDR3: CASRRTVSSYNEQFF; DNA: TGTGCCAGCAGAAGGACGGTGAGCTCCTACAATGAGCAGTTCTTC
D: NA; V: TRBV12-3/TRBV12-4; J: TRBJ1-3; size: NA; CDR3: CASSSGTHSGNTIYF; DNA: TGTGCCAGCAGTTCCGGGACACACTCTGGAAACACCATATATTTT
D: TRBD1; V: TRBV12-5; J: TRBJ1-4; size: few; CDR3: CASGLSTTGVNEKLFF; DNA: TGTGCTAGTGGTTTAAGCACGACAGGGGTTAATGAAAAACTGTTTTTT
D: NA; V: TRBV11-2; J: TRBJ2-3; size: few; CDR3: CASSLGSGGDTQYF; DNA: TGTGCCAGCAGCTTAGGCTCAGGAGGGGATACGCAGTATTTT
D: NA; V: TRBV7-2; J: TRBJ1-1; size: few; CDR3: CASSLGRRLNTEAFF; DNA: TGTGCCAGCAGCTTAGGGAGAAGGTTGAACACTGAAGCTTTCTTT
D: TRBD1; V: TRBV20-1; J: TRBJ2-7; size: NA; CDR3: CSARDPTGAYEQYF; DNA: TGCAGTGCTAGAGATCCGACAGGGGCGTACGAGCAGTACTTC
D: TRBD1; V: TRBV2; J: TRBJ1-2; size: NA; CDR3: CASRFGQGAYGYTF; DNA: TGTGCCAGCAGGTTTGGACAGGGGGCCTATGGCTACACCTTC
D: TRBD2; V: TRBV6-2/TRBV6-3; J: TRBJ2-3; size: few; CDR3: CASSYSGGTDTQYF; DNA: TGTGCCAGCAGCTATAGCGGGGGAACAGATACGCAGTATTTT
D: NA; V: TRBV18; J: TRBJ2-7; size: NA; CDR3: CASSLVEGGTYEQYF; DNA: TGTGCCAGCTCACTCGTTGAGGGGGGTACCTACGAGCAGTACTTC
D: NA; V: TRBV29-1; J: TRBJ1-1; size: NA; CDR3: CSVGVGGMNTEAFF; DNA: TGCAGCGTTGGAGTTGGGGGGATGAACACTGAAGCTTTCTTT
D: TRBD1; V: TRBV6-2/TRBV6-3; J: TRBJ1-1; size: NA; CDR3: CASSSDRVPEAFF; DNA: TGTGCCAGCAGTTCCGACAGGGTGCCTGAAGCTTTCTTT
D: NA; V: TRBV3-1; J: TRBJ2-5; size: many; CDR3: CASSQVRETQYF; DNA: TGTGCCAGCAGCCAAGTACGAGAGACCCAGTACTTC
D: NA; V: TRBV20-1; J: TRBJ1-6; size: few; CDR3: CSAGTGRGSGNSPLHF; DNA: TGCAGTGCAGGAACGGGCAGGGGTTCTGGGAATTCACCCCTCCACTTT
D: NA; V: TRBV7-8; J: TRBJ1-6; size: many; CDR3: CASSHSGSSYNSPLHF; DNA: TGTGCCAGCAGCCACTCGGGGAGCTCCTATAATTCACCCCTCCACTTT
D: NA; V: TRBV28; J: TRBJ1-5; size: NA; CDR3: CASSRTVRISNQPQHF; DNA: TGTGCCAGCAGTAGGACAGTTCGGATTAGCAATCAGCCCCAGCATTTT
D: TRBD2; V: TRBV11-2; J: TRBJ2-3; size: NA; CDR3: CASSLADPFSGRAADTQYF; DNA: TGTGCCAGCAGCTTAGCCGACCCCTTTAGCGGGAGAGCGGCAGATACGCAGTATTTT
D: TRBD1; V: TRBV6-6; J: TRBJ1-1; size: NA; CDR3: CASSYLPGQAMNTEAFF; DNA: TGTGCCAGCAGTTATCTGCCGGGACAGGCCATGAACACTGAAGCTTTCTTT
D: NA; V: TRBV6-6; J: TRBJ2-7; size: once; CDR3: CASSSTRGYEQYF; DNA: TGTGCCAGCAGTTCCACGCGAGGGTACGAGCAGTACTTC
D: NA; V: TRBV15; J: TRBJ1-2; size: many; CDR3: CATSPSGVLAGYTF; DNA: TGTGCCACCAGCCCGAGCGGTGTCCTTGCCGGCTACACCTTC
D: NA; V: TRBV6-1; J: TRBJ2-5; size: NA; CDR3: CASRPGTALGQETQYF; DNA: TGTGCCAGCAGACCGGGGACTGCCCTGGGACAAGAGACCCAGTACTTC
D: TRBD1; V: TRBV6-2/TRBV6-3; J: TRBJ2-2; size: NA; CDR3: CASSYGQGSTGELFF; DNA: TGTGCCAGCAGTTACGGACAGGGGAGCACCGGGGAGCTGTTTTTT
D: TRBD2; V: TRBV11-2; J: TRBJ2-7; size: NA; CDR3: CASSYLAGYEQYF; DNA: TGTGCCAGCAGCTACCTAGCGGGGTACGAGCAGTACTTC
D: NA; V: TRBV28; J: TRBJ1-2; size: NA; CDR3: CASSGAHNNYGYTF; DNA: TGTGCCAGCAGCGGGGCCCACAATAACTATGGCTACACCTTC
D: NA; V: TRBV12-3/TRBV12-4; J: TRBJ2-1; size: NA; CDR3: CASSFGGGVYNEQFF; DNA: TGTGCCAGCAGTTTCGGTGGAGGGGTGTACAATGAGCAGTTCTTC
D: TRBD2; V: TRBV4-2; J: TRBJ2-4; size: NA; CDR3: CASSQVFLGGTKNIQYF; DNA: TGTGCCAGCAGCCAAGTATTTTTGGGAGGGACCAAAAACATTCAGTACTTC
D: NA; V: TRBV6-2/TRBV6-3; J: TRBJ1-1; size: NA; CDR3: CASSSRGQGSTEAFF; DNA: TGTGCCAGCAGTTCTCGGGGCCAGGGAAGCACTGAAGCTTTCTTT
D: NA; V: TRBV20-1; J: TRBJ2-7; size: NA; CDR3: CSASRQASYEQYF; DNA: TGCAGTGCTTCCCGACAGGCGTCCTACGAGCAGTACTTC
D: NA; V: TRBV10-3; J: TRBJ1-1; size: many; CDR3: CAISTTGNTEAFF; DNA: TGTGCCATCAGTACCACAGGGAACACTGAAGCTTTCTTT
D: NA; V: TRBV7-9; J: TRBJ1-4; size: few; CDR3: CASSSVPPDEKLFF; DNA: TGTGCCAGCAGCTCCGTCCCCCCGGATGAAAAACTGTTTTTT
D: NA; V: TRBV28; J: TRBJ2-6; size: NA; CDR3: CASSFGTLSGANVLTF; DNA: TGTGCCAGCAGTTTCGGGACTCTCTCTGGGGCCAACGTCCTGACTTTC
D: TRBD2; V: TRBV7-6; J: TRBJ2-2; size: few; CDR3: CASSKAVAGGPYGELFF; DNA: TGTGCCAGCAGCAAGGCCGTAGCGGGAGGGCCGTACGGGGAGCTGTTTTTT
D: TRBD2; V: TRBV12-3/TRBV12-4; J: TRBJ2-7; size: few; CDR3: CASSPEAGGLWTEQYF; DNA: TGTGCCAGCAGTCCCGAAGCGGGGGGCCTTTGGACCGAGCAGTACTTC
D: NA; V: TRBV20-1; J: TRBJ2-2; size: NA; CDR3: CSAKVERKGDTGELFF; DNA: TGCAGTGCTAAGGTCGAGCGGAAAGGGGACACCGGGGAGCTGTTTTTT
D: NA; V: TRBV5-4; J: TRBJ1-6; size: few; CDR3: CASSSQPSGGRNSPLHF; DNA: TGTGCCAGCAGCTCCCAGCCCTCCGGGGGGCGGAATTCACCCCTCCACTTT
D: TRBD2; V: TRBV27; J: TRBJ2-1; size: NA; CDR3: CASRSGTSFLNEQFF; DNA: TGTGCCAGCAGATCCGGGACTAGCTTCCTCAATGAGCAGTTCTTC
D: NA; V: TRBV6-1; J: TRBJ1-3; size: few; CDR3: CASSISRTVGNTIYF; DNA: TGTGCCAGCAGTATTTCAAGGACAGTTGGAAACACCATATATTTT
D: NA; V: TRBV7-8; J: TRBJ2-7; size: many; CDR3: CASSPGGGRTYEQYF; DNA: TGTGCCAGCAGCCCCGGAGGGGGACGGACCTACGAGCAGTACTTC
D: NA; V: TRBV20-1; J: TRBJ2-1; size: few; CDR3: CSATLADQQFF; DNA: TGCAGTGCTACACTCGCGGACCAGCAGTTCTTC